This TCR beta chain originates from a study of spatial heterogeneity in lung cancer (dated by TCRdb to about 2019). Background on the whole study: Donors were over 60 patients with early-stage, untreated non-small cell lung cancer from the lung TRACERx cohort. In the raw uncorrected reads, each unique combination of TCR and UMI appeared on average more than ten times. At surgery, some 220 tumor regions, almost 65 matched nontumor lung samples and 45 to 60 PBMC samples were TCR-sequenced for both alpha and beta chains. More beta-chain than alpha-chain transcripts were consistently detected, likely reflecting higher beta-chain transcript abundance. Follow-up PBMC samples were sequenced whenever available, and the median time to follow-up was 2 to 3 years after resection. The study quantitatively compared TCR alpha and beta repertoires across multiple tumor regions, matched nontumor lung and blood in non-small cell lung cancer. The study linked features of the TCR repertoire to counts of nonsynonymous mutations, which were determined by whole-exome sequencing of tumor tissue.

The protocol used for the library was 5' RACE. TCRdb records NextSeq 500 as the sequencer. The TCR library protocol attached a unique molecular identifier to each TCR cDNA molecule to allow correction of PCR and sequencing errors. Processing in the source paper ran as follows. TCR identification, UMI-based error correction and CDR3 extraction were performed with Decombinator tools. TCRs above a frequency of 2 per 1,000, corresponding to the top 1% of the tumor frequency distribution, were defined as expanded. Each repertoire was subsampled 100 times to 5,000 TCRs, after which Renyi diversity was computed with the R vegan package. CDR3 similarity networks were built from amino acid triplet string-kernel similarity, connecting CDR3s with pairwise similarity above 0.82. TCRdb itself trimmed the public reads at Q25 with fastp, ran MiXCR and retained productive beta chains. Rows are combined by CDR3 protein, so each entry shows the most common genes and DNA. The V and J calls, along with clone size, are taken from TCRdb and not from the paper's own processing. This sample comprises fewer than 60,000 distinct CDR3 sequences, 6% to 8.5% of them detected only once. Jointly, the top ten make up approximately 35% of the sample.

Reading the label with the study, this specimen's time point is: blood at routine non-recurrence follow-up after resection. Without any cell sorting, TCR sequencing was performed on whole RNA extracted either from tumor and nontumor lung tissue or from cryopreserved PBMC samples. Only patients with enough RNA available from two or more tumor regions were chosen for TCR sequencing. Many counts were recorded for this clonotype. Its binding antigen is unknown. The input lacks base qualities; no much larger clone sits a single base away. What the study reported, not specific to this receptor: Only roughly 13 patients were included in the comparisons of baseline and follow-up blood repertoires. Ubiquitous expanded tumor TCRs were detected in blood more often at tumor resection than at routine follow-up. Additional single-cell paired TCR alpha and beta sequencing was considered necessary to confirm, at a functional level, the hypothesis that regional TCRs recognize regional mutations.

The germline V gene gives CDR1 as SGHTA and CDR2 as FQGNSA. The CDR3 has 15 amino acids, counting the end cysteine and phenylalanine. The entry retains the CDR3 DNA only, 45 bases that are in frame from base 1. V is reduced by 0 bases and J by 3 bases, leaving a spacing of 9 bases between them. This receptor was identified in a female donor with early-stage non-small cell lung cancer. The source material was PBMCs, sampled at follow-up. Recombination connected TRBV7-2 to TRBJ1-5; TRBD1 might be the D gene, on 5 matching bases. The CDR3 region: CASSLAGVSNQPQHF. The nucleotide sequence is given as TGTGCCAGCAGCTTAGCAGGGGTATCCAATCAGCCCCAGCATTTT.